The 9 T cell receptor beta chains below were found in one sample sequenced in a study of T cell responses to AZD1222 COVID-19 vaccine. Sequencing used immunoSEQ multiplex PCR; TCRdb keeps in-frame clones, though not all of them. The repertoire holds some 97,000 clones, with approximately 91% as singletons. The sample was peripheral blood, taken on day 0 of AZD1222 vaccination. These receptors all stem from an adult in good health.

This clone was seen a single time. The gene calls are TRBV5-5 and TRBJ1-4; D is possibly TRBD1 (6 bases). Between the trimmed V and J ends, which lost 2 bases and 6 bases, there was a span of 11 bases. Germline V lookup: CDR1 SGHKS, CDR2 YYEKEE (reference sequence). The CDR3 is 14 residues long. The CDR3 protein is CASSFGAGDEKLFF. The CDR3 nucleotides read TGTGCCAGCAGCTTCGGGGCAGGGGATGAAAAACTGTTTTTT.

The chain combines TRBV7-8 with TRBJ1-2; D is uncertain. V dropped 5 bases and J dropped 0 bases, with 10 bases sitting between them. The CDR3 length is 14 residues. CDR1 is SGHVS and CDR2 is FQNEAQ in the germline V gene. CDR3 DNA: TGTGCCAGCAGCCCCGTCCCCTCTAACTATGGCTACACCTTC. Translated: CASSPVPSNYGYTF.

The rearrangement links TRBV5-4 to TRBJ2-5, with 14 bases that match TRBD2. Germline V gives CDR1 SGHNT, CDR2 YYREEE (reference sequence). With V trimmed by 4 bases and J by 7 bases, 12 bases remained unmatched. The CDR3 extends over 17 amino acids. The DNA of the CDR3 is TGTGCCAGCAGCCTTGCAGGACTAGCGGGAGGCGTAGGGACCCAGTACTTC. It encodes CASSLAGLAGGVGTQYF.

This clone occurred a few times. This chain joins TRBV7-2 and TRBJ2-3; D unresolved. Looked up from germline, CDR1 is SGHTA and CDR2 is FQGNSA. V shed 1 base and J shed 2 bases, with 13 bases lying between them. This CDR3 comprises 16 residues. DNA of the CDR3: TGTGCCAGCAGCTTAGGGGCTAACCCGCCCACAGATACGCAGTATTTT. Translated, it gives CASSLGANPPTDTQYF.

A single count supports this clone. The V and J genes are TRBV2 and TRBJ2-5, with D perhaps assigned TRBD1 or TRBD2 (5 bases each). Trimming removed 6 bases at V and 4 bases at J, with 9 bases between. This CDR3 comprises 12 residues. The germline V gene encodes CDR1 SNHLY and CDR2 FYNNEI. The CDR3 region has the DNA TGTGCCAGCAGATATGGGGGAGAGACCCAGTACTTC. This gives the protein CASRYGGETQYF.

In DNA, the CDR3 is TGTGCCAGTAGTATAGCGGGGGGGGCAGTCAACTATGGCTACACCTTC. It codes for CASSIAGGAVNYGYTF. The chain links TRBV19 to TRBJ1-2; D may be TRBD1 (6 bases). CDR1 is LNHDA, CDR2 SQIVND, per germline (reference sequence). CDR3 length: 16 residues. The ends were cut back, 1 base at V and 2 bases at J, with 14 bases in the middle.

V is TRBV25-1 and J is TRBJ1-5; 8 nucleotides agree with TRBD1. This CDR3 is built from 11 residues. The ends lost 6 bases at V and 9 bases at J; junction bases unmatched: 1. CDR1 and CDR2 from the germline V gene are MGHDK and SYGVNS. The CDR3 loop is CASSGQGPQHF. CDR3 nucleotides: TGTGCCAGCAGCGGACAGGGGCCCCAGCATTTT.

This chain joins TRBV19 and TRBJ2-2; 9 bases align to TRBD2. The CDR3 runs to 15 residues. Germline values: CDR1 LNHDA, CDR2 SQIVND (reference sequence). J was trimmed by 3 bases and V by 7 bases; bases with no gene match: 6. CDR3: CASNQGLAYTGELFF. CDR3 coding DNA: TGTGCCAGTAATCAAGGACTAGCGTACACCGGGGAGCTGTTTTTT.

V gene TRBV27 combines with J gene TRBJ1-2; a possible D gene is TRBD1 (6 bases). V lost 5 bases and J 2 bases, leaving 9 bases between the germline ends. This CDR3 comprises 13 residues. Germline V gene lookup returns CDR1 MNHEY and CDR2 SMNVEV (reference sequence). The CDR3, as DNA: TGTGCCAGCAGTCCTCAGGGGAACTATGGCTACACCTTC. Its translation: CASSPQGNYGYTF.